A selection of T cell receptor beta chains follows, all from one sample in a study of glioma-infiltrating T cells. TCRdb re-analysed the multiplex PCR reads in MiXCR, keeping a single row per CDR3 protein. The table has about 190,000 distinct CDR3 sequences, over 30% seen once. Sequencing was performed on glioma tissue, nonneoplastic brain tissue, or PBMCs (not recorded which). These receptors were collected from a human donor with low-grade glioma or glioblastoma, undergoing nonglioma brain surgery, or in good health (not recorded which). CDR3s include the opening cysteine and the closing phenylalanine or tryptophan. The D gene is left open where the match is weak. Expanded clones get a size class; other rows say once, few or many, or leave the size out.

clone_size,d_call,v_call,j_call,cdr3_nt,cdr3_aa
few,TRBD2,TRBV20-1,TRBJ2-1,TGCAGTACCGGGGGGGGGAGGGCCTACAATGAGCAGTTCTTC,CSTGGGRAYNEQFF
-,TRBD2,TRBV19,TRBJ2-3,TGTGCCAGTAGAGACCGGGACTATGGGGCAGATACGCAGTATTTT,CASRDRDYGADTQYF
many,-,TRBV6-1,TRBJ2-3,TGTGCCAGCAGTGAATTGCGGCAGGGGGGCGCAGATACGCAGTATTTT,CASSELRQGGADTQYF
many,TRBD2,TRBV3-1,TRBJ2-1,TGTGCCAGCAGCCCAAACAGCGGGAGCTCCTACAATGAGCAGTTCTTC,CASSPNSGSSYNEQFF
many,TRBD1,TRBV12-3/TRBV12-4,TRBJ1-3,TGTGCCAGCAGCGACACAGGGGGTGGAAACACCATATATTTT,CASSDTGGGNTIYF
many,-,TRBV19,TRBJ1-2,TGTGCCAGTAAACAGGGTAACTATGGCTACACCTTC,CASKQGNYGYTF
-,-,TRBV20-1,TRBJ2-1,TGCAGTGCTACCCAACAGGGTTATAGTTCACCCCTCCACTTC,CSATQQGYSSPLHF
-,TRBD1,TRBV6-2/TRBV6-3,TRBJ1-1,TGTGCCAGCAGTTATACGGACAGGGCCGCTGAAGCTTTCTTT,CASSYTDRAAEAFF
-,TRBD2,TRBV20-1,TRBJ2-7,TGCAGTGCCCAGGGACTAGCGGACTACAAGCAGTACTTC,CSAQGLADYKQYF
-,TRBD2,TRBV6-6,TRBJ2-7,TGTGCCAGCAGTTATTCCGCCCCGGGGCTAGCGGGAGCCAGCAATGAGCAGTACTTC,CASSYSAPGLAGASNEQYF
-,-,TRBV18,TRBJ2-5,TGTGCCAGCTCACCTCCCACAGGGAGCGAGACCCAGTACTTC,CASSPPTGSETQYF
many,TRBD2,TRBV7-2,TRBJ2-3,TGTGCCAGCAGCCCCGGCGCGGGAGAGGTAGATACGCAGTATTTT,CASSPGAGEVDTQYF
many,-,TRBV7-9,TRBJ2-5,TGTGCCAGCAGCCAAGGTCTGGTAGAGACCCAGTACTTC,CASSQGLVETQYF
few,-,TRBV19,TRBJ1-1,TGTGCCAGTAGTATGAGAGGGGTAGGCACTGAAGCTTTCTTT,CASSMRGVGTEAFF
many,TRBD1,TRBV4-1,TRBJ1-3,TGCGCCAGCAGCAAGGGACAGGCCTTCTCTGGAAACACCATATATTTT,CASSKGQAFSGNTIYF
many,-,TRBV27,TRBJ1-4,TGTGCCAGCAGTGCATGGGACCGGGATGAAAAACTGTTTTTT,CASSAWDRDEKLFF
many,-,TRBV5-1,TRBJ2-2,TGCGCCAGCAGCTTAGAAGTCACCGGGGAGCTGTTTTTT,CASSLEVTGELFF
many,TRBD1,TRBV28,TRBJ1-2,TGTGCCAGCAGTTTAGACAGGGGGCTAAGGGGCTACACCTTC,CASSLDRGLRGYTF
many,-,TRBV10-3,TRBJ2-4,TGTGCCATCAGTGAGCCTGGGGCTTTAGCCAAAAACATTCAGTACTTC,CAISEPGALAKNIQYF
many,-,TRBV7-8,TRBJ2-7,TGTGCCAGCAGCGAATACAGGGGGGGGAGGAACGAGCAGTACTTC,CASSEYRGGRNEQYF
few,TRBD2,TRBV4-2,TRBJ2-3,TGTGCCAGCAGCCAAGTTCCTAGCGGGAGGGCCGGCACAGATACGCAGTATTTT,CASSQVPSGRAGTDTQYF
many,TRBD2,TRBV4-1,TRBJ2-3,TGCGCCAGCAGCCAAGATACGGCGGGAGTCCGCGATACGCAGTATTTT,CASSQDTAGVRDTQYF
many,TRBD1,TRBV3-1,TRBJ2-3,TGTGCCAGCAGCTCCAACAGGGGGCACACAGATACGCAGTATTTT,CASSSNRGHTDTQYF
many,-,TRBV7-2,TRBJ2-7,TGTGCCAGCAGCTTAGTTGGCCTCGACTACGAGCAGTACTTC,CASSLVGLDYEQYF
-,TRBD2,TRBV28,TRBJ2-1,TGTGCCAGCAGTGAAGGGACTAGCGGAAACAATGAGCAGTTCTTC,CASSEGTSGNNEQFF